A selection of T cell receptor beta chains follows, all from one sample in a study of T cell responses to AZD1222 COVID-19 vaccine. Generated by immunoSEQ multiplex PCR, the TCRdb table keeps only in-frame clones and is missing some. The sample yields about 150,000 clones, around 88% seen once. The sequencing used peripheral blood, collected on day 0 of MenACWY control vaccination. The receptors stem from an adult in good health. CDR3s include the opening cysteine and the closing phenylalanine or tryptophan. The D gene is left open where the match is weak. Expanded clones get a size class; other rows say once, few or many, or leave the size out.

CSVDGQGGRYTEAFF TGCAGCGTTGATGGACAGGGAGGAAGGTACACTGAAGCTTTCTTT TRBJ1-1 . TRBV29-1 TRBD1
CASSYNQGNYGYTF TGTGCCAGCAGCTATAACCAGGGGAACTATGGCTACACCTTC TRBJ1-2 . TRBV7-9 .
CASSQDRREGELFF TGTGCCAGCAGCCAAGATCGAAGGGAAGGGGAGCTGTTTTTT TRBJ2-2 . TRBV3-1/TRBV3-2 .
CASSPRDRAGEKLFF TGTGCCAGCAGCCCCCGGGACAGGGCCGGCGAGAAACTGTTTTTT TRBJ1-4 . TRBV3-1/TRBV3-2 TRBD1
CASSPDWRYNEQFF TGCGCCAGCAGCCCTGACTGGCGCTACAATGAGCAGTTCTTC TRBJ2-1 . TRBV5-1 .
CASSLSPPGELFF TGTGCCAGCAGCTTAAGTCCCCCCGGGGAGCTGTTTTTT TRBJ2-2 . TRBV7-8 .
CASSPSSGGSYEQYF TGCGCCAGCAGCCCCTCCTCGGGAGGATCCTACGAGCAGTACTTC TRBJ2-7 . TRBV5-1 TRBD2
CASSKGGGVISEAFF TGTGCCAGCAGCAAAGGCGGGGGCGTGATATCTGAAGCTTTCTTT TRBJ1-1 . TRBV2 .
CSVRGQTDTQYF TGCAGCGTGAGGGGGCAGACAGATACGCAGTATTTT TRBJ2-3 . TRBV29-1 TRBD1
CASSFLGLNYGYTF TGTGCCAGCAGTTTCCTGGGGCTTAACTATGGCTACACCTTC TRBJ1-2 . TRBV6-2/TRBV6-3 .
CASSVEPSGSSYNEQFF TGTGCCAGCAGCGTAGAACCGAGCGGGAGTTCCTACAATGAGCAGTTCTTC TRBJ2-1 . TRBV9 TRBD2
CAISFGQGAGTGELFF TGTGCCATCAGTTTTGGACAGGGGGCAGGTACCGGGGAGCTGTTTTTT TRBJ2-2 . TRBV10-3 TRBD1
CASSLIGGLAGRQETQYF TGTGCCAGCAGCTTAATCGGTGGACTAGCGGGGAGGCAAGAGACCCAGTACTTC TRBJ2-5 . TRBV11-2 TRBD2
CASSHGLDREQFF TGCGCCAGCAGCCACGGACTAGATCGTGAGCAGTTCTTC TRBJ2-1 . TRBV4-3 TRBD2
CASSPGPAYNQFF TGTGCCAGCAGTCCCGGCCCCGCGTATAATCAGTTCTTC TRBJ2-1 . TRBV27 .
CASSLSMGVNQPQHF TGTGCCAGCAGCTTGAGTATGGGGGTTAATCAGCCCCAGCATTTT TRBJ1-5 . TRBV5-6 .
CASSRDRGKEQYF TGTGCCAGCAGCCGGGACAGGGGGAAGGAGCAGTACTTC TRBJ2-7 . TRBV7-3 TRBD1
CASSYPDSGNTIYF TGTGCCAGCAGTTATCCAGACTCTGGAAACACCATATATTTT TRBJ1-3 . TRBV6-2/TRBV6-3 .
CASSEPGGNTEAFF TGTGCCAGCAGTGAACCGGGTGGGAACACTGAAGCTTTCTTT TRBJ1-1 once TRBV6-1 .
CASSLGIGTFTNEKLFF TGCGCCAGCAGCTTGGGGATCGGGACGTTCACTAATGAAAAACTGTTTTTT TRBJ1-4 . TRBV5-1 .
CASSPSGTGIEAFF TGTGCCAGCAGCCCATCCGGGACAGGCATTGAAGCTTTCTTT TRBJ1-1 . TRBV3-1/TRBV3-2 TRBD1
CASSSPATGYTEAFF TGTGCCAGCAGCTCCCCCGCTACCGGGTACACTGAAGCTTTCTTT TRBJ1-1 . TRBV7-9 .
CASSLLPSGASTDTQYF TGTGCCAGCAGCTTATTGCCTAGCGGTGCTAGCACAGATACGCAGTATTTT TRBJ2-3 . TRBV7-2 TRBD2
CASSSGEGRSYEQYF TGTGCCAGCAGCTCCGGGGAGGGGCGCTCCTACGAGCAGTACTTC TRBJ2-7 medium-sized TRBV7-6 TRBD2
CASSDDSTTNEKLFF TGTGCCAGCAGTGATGACAGCACAACTAATGAAAAACTGTTTTTT TRBJ1-4 . TRBV25-1 .
CASSLGAEAFF TGTGCCAGCAGCTTGGGGGCTGAAGCTTTCTTT TRBJ1-1 . TRBV5-6 .
CASKAAGGTGELFF TGTGCCAGCAAAGCCGCGGGGGGCACCGGGGAGCTGTTTTTT TRBJ2-2 . TRBV27 TRBD2
CASSAGTGNTIYF TGTGCCAGCTCAGCAGGGACTGGAAACACCATATATTTT TRBJ1-3 . TRBV18 .
CASSPGQGPNTGELFF TGTGCCAGCAGCCCCGGACAGGGCCCGAACACCGGGGAGCTGTTTTTT TRBJ2-2 . TRBV3-1/TRBV3-2 TRBD1
CASSDDRQGHTGELFF TGTGCCAGCAGTGACGACCGGCAGGGTCACACCGGGGAGCTGTTTTTT TRBJ2-2 once TRBV6-4 .
CASSSRYYYNEQFF TGTGCCAGCAGCTCCCGATACTACTACAATGAGCAGTTCTTC TRBJ2-1 once TRBV7-9 .
CASSPGQYNSPLHF TGTGCCAGCAGCCCTGGACAGTATAATTCACCCCTCCACTTT TRBJ1-6 . TRBV13 .
CASSLEGAVYGYTF TGCGCCAGCAGCTTGGAAGGGGCTGTCTATGGCTACACCTTC TRBJ1-2 . TRBV5-1 .
CASSPSGGANEKLFF TGTGCCAGCTCACCATCGGGGGGCGCGAACGAAAAACTGTTTTTT TRBJ1-4 once TRBV18 .
CASSREGTQYF TGTGCCAGCAGCCGTGAAGGGACCCAGTACTTC TRBJ2-5 once TRBV11-3 .
CASSLGGREQFF TGTGCCAGCAGTTTGGGGGGACGTGAGCAGTTCTTC TRBJ2-1 . TRBV6-2/TRBV6-3 .
CASSKSLGDRSNQPQHF TGCGCCAGCAGTAAATCTTTGGGCGATAGGAGCAATCAGCCCCAGCATTTT TRBJ1-5 few TRBV4-3 .
CASSPSAGSAEAFF TGTGCCAGCAGCCCCTCCGCAGGGAGCGCTGAAGCTTTCTTT TRBJ1-1 . TRBV11-3 .
CASSLASATADTQYF TGTGCCAGCAGCTTAGCGTCAGCAACGGCAGATACGCAGTATTTT TRBJ2-3 . TRBV7-9 .
CATKFSGTGDSPLHF TGTGCCACAAAATTCTCCGGGACAGGGGATTCACCCCTCCACTTT TRBJ1-6 . TRBV5-4 TRBD1
CASSQDRGPGAFF TGTGCCAGCAGTCAGGACAGGGGGCCCGGGGCTTTCTTT TRBJ1-1 . TRBV6-5 TRBD1
CASSIDNSRAANYGYTF TGTGCCAGTAGTATAGACAACTCAAGGGCGGCTAACTATGGCTACACCTTC TRBJ1-2 . TRBV19 .
CASIPGFRGAYNQPQHF TGTGCCAGTATCCCGGGCTTTCGGGGGGCGTACAATCAGCCCCAGCATTTT TRBJ1-5 . TRBV19 .
CASSFNGNNGYTF TGCGCCAGCAGTTTTAACGGAAACAATGGCTACACCTTC TRBJ1-2 . TRBV4-1 .
CASLSGRSSNQPQHF TGTGCCAGCCTGTCGGGACGGAGTAGCAATCAGCCCCAGCATTTT TRBJ1-5 . TRBV6-5 .